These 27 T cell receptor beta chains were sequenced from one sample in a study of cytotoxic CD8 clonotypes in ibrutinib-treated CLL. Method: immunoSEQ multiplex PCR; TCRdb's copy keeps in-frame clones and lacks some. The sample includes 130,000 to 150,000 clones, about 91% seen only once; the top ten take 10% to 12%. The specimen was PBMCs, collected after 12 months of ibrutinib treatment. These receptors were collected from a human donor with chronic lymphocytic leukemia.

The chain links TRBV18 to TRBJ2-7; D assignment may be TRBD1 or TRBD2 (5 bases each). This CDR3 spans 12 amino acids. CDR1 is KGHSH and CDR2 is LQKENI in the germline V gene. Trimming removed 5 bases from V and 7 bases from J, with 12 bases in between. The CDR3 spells CASSNRKREQYF. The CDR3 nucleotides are TGTGCCAGCTCAAACAGGAAGCGGGAGCAGTACTTC.

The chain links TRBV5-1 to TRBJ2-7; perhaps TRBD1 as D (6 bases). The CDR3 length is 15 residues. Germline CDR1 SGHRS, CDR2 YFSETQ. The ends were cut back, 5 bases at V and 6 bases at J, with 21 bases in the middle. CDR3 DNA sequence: TGCGCCAGCAGTACAACCCAGGGGTCCGTAGGCGAGCAGTACTTC. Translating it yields CASSTTQGSVGEQYF.

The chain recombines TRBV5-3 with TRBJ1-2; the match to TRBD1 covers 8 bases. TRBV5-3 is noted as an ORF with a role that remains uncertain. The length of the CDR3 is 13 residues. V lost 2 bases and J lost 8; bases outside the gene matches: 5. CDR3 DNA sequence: TGTGCCAGAAGCTTAGCGGACAGGGAAGGCTACACCTTC. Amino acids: CARSLADREGYTF.

DNA for the CDR3: TGCGCCAGCAGCCGTGGACATGACCTTTTCCACGAGCAGTACTTC. Translation: CASSRGHDLFHEQYF. The chain recombines TRBV4-1 with TRBJ2-7, with D perhaps TRBD1 (5 bases). Germline V gives CDR1 MGHRA, CDR2 YSYEKL. The V and J ends lost 4 bases and 5 bases respectively, with 18 bases between them. The CDR3 consists of 15 residues.

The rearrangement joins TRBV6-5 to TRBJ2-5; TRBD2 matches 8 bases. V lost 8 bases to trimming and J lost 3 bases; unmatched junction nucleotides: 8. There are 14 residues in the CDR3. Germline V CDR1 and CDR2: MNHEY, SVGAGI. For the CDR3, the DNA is TGTGCCAGCGTCTCTAGCGGGCGTGAAGAGACCCAGTACTTC. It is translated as CASVSSGREETQYF.

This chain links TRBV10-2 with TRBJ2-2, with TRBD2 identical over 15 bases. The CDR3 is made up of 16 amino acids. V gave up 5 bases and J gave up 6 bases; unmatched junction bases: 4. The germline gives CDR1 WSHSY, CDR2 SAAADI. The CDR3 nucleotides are TGCGCCAGCAGTCACGGACTAGCGGGAGGGCCCGGGGAGCTGTTTTTT. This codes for CASSHGLAGGPGELFF.

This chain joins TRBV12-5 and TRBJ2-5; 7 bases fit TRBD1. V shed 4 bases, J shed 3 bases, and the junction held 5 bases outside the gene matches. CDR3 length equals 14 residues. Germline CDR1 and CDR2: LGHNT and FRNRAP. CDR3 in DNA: TGTGCTAGTGGTTCCTCGGACAGGAAAGAGACCCAGTACTTC. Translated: CASGSSDRKETQYF. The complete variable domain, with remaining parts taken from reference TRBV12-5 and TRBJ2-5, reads DARVTQTPRHKVTEMGQEVTMRCQPILGHNTVFWYRQTMMQGLELLAYFRNRAPLDDSGMPKDRFSAEMPDATLATLKIQPSEPRDSAVYFCASGSSDRKETQYFGPGTRLLVL.

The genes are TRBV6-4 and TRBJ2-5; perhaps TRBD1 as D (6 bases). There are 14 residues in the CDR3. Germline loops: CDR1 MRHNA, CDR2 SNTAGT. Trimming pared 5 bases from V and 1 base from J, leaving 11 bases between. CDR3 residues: CASSPTGFQETQYF. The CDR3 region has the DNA TGTGCCAGCAGTCCAACAGGGTTCCAAGAGACCCAGTACTTC.

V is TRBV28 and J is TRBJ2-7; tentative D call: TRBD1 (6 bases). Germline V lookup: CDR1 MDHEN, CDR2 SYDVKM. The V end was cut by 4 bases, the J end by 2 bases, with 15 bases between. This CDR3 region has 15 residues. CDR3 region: CASSSPTGYTYEQYF. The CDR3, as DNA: TGTGCCAGCAGTTCCCCGACAGGTTATACCTACGAGCAGTACTTC.

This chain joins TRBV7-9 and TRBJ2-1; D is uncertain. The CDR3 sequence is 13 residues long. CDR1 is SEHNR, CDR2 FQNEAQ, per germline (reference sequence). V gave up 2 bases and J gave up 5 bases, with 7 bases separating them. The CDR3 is CASSLLVHNEQFF. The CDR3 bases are TGTGCCAGCAGCTTATTAGTCCACAATGAGCAGTTCTTC.

As DNA, the CDR3 is TGTGCCAGCAGCCGTTATAGCGGACTAGCGGTTCAGGGTGAGCAGTTCTTC. This sequence encodes CASSRYSGLAVQGEQFF. The rearrangement links TRBV27 to TRBJ2-1; TRBD2 agrees at 10 bases. V lost 6 bases, J lost 9 bases, and 17 bases stayed unmatched. The CDR3 consists of 17 residues. Germline CDR1 is MNHEY and CDR2 is SMNVEV (reference sequence).

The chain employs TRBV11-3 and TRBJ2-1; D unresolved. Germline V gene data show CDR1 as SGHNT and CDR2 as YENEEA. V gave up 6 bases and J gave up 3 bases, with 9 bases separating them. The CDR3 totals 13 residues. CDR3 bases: TGTGCCAGCAGTAGTCAGGACTACAATGAGCAGTTCTTC. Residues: CASSSQDYNEQFF.

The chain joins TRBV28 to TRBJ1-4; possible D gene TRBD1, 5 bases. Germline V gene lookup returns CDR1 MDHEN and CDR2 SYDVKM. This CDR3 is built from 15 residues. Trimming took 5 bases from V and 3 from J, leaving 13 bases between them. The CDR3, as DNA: TGTGCCAGCAGTCAAGGGGCTCGATCTAATGAAAAACTGTTTTTT. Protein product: CASSQGARSNEKLFF.

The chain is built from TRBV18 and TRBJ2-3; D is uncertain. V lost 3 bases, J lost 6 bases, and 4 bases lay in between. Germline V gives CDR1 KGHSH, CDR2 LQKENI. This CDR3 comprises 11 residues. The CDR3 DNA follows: TGTGCCAGCTCACCGAGGGATACGCAGTATTTT. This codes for CASSPRDTQYF.

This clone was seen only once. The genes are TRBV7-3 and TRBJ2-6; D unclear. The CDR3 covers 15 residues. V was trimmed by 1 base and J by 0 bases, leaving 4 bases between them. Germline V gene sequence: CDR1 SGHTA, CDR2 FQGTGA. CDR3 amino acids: CASSLSSSGANVLTF. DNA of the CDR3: TGTGCCAGCAGCTTAAGTTCCTCTGGGGCCAACGTCCTGACTTTC.

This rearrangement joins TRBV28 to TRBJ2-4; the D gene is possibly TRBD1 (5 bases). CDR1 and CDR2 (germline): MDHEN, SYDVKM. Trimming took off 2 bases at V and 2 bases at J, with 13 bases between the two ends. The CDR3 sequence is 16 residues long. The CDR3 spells CASSLAPQGTKNIQYF. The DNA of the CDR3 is TGTGCCAGCAGTTTAGCCCCCCAGGGAACCAAAAACATTCAGTACTTC.

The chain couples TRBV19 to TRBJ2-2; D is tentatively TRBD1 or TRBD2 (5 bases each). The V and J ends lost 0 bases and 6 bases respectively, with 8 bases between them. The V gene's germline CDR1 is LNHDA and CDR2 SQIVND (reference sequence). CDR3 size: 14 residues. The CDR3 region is CASSIDLGAGELFF. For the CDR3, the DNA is TGTGCCAGTAGTATAGATTTGGGGGCCGGGGAGCTGTTTTTT.

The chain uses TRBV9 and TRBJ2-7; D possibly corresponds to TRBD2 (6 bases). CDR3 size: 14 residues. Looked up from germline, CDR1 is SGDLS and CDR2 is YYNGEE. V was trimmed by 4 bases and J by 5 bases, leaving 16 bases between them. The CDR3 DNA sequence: TGTGCCAGCAGCCCGGCAGGCACTAGCAACGAGCAGTACTTC. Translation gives CASSPAGTSNEQYF.

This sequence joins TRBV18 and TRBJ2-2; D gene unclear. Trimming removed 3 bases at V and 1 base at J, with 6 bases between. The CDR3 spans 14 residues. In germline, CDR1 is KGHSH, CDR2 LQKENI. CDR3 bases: TGTGCCAGCTCACCCTACAGGAACACCGGGGAGCTGTTTTTT. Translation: CASSPYRNTGELFF.

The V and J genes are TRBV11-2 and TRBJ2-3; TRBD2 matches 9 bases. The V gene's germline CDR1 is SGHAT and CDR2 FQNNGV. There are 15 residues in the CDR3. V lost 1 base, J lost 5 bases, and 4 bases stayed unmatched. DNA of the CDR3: TGTGCCAGCAGCTTAGTGGCGGGAGGGAAAGATACGCAGTATTTT. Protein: CASSLVAGGKDTQYF.

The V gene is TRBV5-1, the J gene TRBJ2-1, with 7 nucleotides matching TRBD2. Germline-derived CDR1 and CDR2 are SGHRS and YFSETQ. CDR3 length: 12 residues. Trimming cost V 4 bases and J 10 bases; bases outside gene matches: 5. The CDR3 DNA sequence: TGCGCCAGCAGCCCATGGGGGGGAGAGCAGTTCTTC. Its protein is CASSPWGGEQFF.

CDR3 in DNA: TGTGCCAGCAGTCGGTTAGCGGGAACCTACAATGAGCAGTTCTTC. Its translation is CASSRLAGTYNEQFF. The chain is built from TRBV6-5 and TRBJ2-1, with 8 bases identical to TRBD2. Per the germline V gene, CDR1 is MNHEY and CDR2 is SVGAGI. Germline trimming cut 5 bases from V and 2 bases from J; bases unmatched to any gene: 5. The CDR3 is made up of 15 amino acids.

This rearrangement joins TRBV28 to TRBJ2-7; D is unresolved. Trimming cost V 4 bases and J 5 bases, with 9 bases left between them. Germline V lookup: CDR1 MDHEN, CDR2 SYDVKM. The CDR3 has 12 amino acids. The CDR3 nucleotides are TGTGCCAGCAGTTCCCCCCCCCACGAGCAGTACTTC. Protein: CASSSPPHEQYF.

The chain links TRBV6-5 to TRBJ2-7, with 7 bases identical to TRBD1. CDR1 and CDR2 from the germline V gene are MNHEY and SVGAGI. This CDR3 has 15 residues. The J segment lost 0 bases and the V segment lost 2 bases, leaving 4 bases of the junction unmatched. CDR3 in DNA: TGTGCCAGCAGTTACCTGGACAGGAGCTCCTACGAGCAGTACTTC. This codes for CASSYLDRSSYEQYF.

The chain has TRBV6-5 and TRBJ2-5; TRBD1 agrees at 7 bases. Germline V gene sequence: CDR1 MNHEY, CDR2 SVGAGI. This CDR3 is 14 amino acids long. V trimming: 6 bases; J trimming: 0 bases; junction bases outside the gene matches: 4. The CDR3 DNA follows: TGTGCCAGCAGCAAGGGACAGTACCAAGAGACCCAGTACTTC. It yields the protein CASSKGQYQETQYF.

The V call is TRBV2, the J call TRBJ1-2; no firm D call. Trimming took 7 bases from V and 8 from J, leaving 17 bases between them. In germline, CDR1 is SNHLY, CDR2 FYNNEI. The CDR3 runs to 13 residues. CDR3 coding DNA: TGTGCCAGCACGCAGGACTTGGCCCGAGGCTACACCTTC. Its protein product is CASTQDLARGYTF.

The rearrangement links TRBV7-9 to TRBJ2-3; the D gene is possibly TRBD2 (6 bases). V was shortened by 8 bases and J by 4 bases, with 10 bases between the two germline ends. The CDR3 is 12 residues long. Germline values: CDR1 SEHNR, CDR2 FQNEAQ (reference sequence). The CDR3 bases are TGTGCCAGCGGGACTGCGTCAGATACGCAGTATTTT. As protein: CASGTASDTQYF.